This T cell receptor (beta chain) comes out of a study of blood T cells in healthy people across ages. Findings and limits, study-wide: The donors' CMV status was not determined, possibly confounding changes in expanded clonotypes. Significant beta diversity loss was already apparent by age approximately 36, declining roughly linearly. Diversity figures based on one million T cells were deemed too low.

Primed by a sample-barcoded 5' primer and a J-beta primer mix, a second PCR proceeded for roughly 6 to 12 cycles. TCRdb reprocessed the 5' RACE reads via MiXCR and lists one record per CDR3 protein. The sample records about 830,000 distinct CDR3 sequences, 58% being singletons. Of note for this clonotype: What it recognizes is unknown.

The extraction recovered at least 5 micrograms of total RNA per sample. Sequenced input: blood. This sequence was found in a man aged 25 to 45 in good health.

CDR3 DNA sequence: TGCAGTGCTAGAGATCGGCGCTCGCCCTACGAGCAGTACTTC. Its translation is CSARDRRSPYEQYF. The J gene is TRBJ2-5, the V gene TRBV20-1; D call uncertain. The J call is doubtful: the DNA matches TRBJ2-7 better. From germline, CDR1 is DFQATT and CDR2 SNEGSKA (reference sequence). The CDR3 consists of 14 residues.